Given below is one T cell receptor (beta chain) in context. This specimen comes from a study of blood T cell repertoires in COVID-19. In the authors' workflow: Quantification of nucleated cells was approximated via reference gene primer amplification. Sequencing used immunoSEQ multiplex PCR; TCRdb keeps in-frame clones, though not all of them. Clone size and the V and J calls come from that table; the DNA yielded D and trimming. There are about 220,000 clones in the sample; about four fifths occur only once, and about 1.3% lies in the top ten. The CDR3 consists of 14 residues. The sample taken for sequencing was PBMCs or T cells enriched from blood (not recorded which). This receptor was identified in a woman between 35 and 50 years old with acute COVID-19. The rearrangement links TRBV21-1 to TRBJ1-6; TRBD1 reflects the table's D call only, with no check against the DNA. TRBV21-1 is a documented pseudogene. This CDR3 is CASGTGLRKSPLHF. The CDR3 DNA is TGTGCCAGCGGGACAGGGCTACGAAAGTCACCCCTCCACTTT.